This T cell receptor beta chain was recovered during a study of control samples from healthy donors and cancer patients. Clones were sequenced by immunoSEQ multiplex PCR, and TCRdb holds only the in-frame ones, with some missing. The repertoire has approximately 130,000 clones, about 87% of them found once; the top ten carry just under 3%. Germline V gene data show CDR1 as LNHDA and CDR2 as SQIVND (reference sequence). V was shortened by 3 bases and J by 0 bases, with 12 bases between the two germline ends. The CDR3 sequence is 17 residues long. This TCR derives from a man in his 60s in good health. Source material: blood. This chain links TRBV19 with TRBJ1-6; possible D gene TRBD1, 6 bases. As DNA, the CDR3 is TGTGCCAGTAGTATTACTACAGGGAGCTCCTATAATTCACCCCTCCACTTT. This gives the protein CASSITTGSSYNSPLHF.